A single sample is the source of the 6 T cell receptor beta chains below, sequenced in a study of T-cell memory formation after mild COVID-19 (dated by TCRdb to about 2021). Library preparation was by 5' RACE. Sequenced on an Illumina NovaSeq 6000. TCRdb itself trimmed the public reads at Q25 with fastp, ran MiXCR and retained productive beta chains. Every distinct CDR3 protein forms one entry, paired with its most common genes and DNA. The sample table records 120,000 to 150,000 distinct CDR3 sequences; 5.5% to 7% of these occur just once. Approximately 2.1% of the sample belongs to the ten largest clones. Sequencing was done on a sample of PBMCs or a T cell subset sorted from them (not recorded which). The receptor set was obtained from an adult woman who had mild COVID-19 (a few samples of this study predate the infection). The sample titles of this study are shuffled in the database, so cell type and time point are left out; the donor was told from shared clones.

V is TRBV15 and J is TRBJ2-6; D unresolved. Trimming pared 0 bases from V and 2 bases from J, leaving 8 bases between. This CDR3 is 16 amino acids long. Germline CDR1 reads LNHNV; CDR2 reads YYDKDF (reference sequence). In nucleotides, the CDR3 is TGTGCCACCAGCAGAGAGTCGGCGACTGGGGCCAACGTCCTGACTTTC. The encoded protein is CATSRESATGANVLTF.

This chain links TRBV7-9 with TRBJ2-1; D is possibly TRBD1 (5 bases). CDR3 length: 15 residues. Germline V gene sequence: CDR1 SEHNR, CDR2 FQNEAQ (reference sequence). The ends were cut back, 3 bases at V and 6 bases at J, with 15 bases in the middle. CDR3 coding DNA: TGTGCCAGCAGCTTTCGGGCCAAAACAGGCAATGAGCAGTTCTTC. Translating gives CASSFRAKTGNEQFF.

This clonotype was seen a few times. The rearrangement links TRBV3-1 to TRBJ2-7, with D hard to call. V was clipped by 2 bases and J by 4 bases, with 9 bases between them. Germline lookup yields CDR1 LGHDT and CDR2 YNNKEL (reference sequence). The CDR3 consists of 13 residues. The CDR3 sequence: CASSQTVEYEQYF. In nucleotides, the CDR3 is TGTGCCAGCAGCCAAACCGTGGAGTACGAGCAGTACTTC.

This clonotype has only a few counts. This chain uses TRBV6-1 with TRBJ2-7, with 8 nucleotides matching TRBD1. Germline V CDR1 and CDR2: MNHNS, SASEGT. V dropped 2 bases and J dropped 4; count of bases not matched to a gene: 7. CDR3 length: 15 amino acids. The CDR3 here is CASSESMNRGYEQYF. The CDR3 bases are TGTGCCAGCAGTGAAAGTATGAACAGGGGGTACGAGCAGTACTTC.

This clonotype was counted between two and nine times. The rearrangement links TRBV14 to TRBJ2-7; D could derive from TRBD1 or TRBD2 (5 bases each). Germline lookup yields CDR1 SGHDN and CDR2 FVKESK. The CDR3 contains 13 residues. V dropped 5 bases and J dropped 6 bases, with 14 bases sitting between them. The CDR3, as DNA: TGTGCCAGCAGCTCCCGACGGGACCCCGAGCAGTACTTC. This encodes CASSSRRDPEQYF. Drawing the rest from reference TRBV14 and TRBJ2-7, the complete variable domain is EAGVTQFPSHSVIEKGQTVTLRCDPISGHDNLYWYRRVMGKEIKFLLHFVKESKQDESGMPNNRFLAERTGGTYSTLKVQPAELEDSGVYFCASSSRRDPEQYFGPGTRLTVT.

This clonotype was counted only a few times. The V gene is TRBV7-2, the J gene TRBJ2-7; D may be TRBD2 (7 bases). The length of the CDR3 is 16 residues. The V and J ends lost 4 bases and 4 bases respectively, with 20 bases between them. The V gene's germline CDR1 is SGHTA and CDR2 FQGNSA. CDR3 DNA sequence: TGTGCCAGCAGCTCCAGGCAGGGAGGGGGTCTTTACGAGCAGTACTTC. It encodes CASSSRQGGGLYEQYF.